Given below is one T cell receptor (beta chain) in context. The antigen is unknown. With V trimmed by 2 bases and J by 5 bases, 5 bases remained unmatched. The CDR3 consists of 15 residues. Looked up from germline, CDR1 is LNHDA and CDR2 is SQIVND (reference sequence). This entry comes from a study of T cell responses to AZD1222 COVID-19 vaccine. Points from the study as a whole: No day 14 peak samples; only post-peak repertoires were characterized. Elevations in Spike-specific TCR breadth and depth followed administration of two AZD1222 doses. Possibly, clonal diversity was underestimated; donors were largely white British and included more females. Regions left unmutated in variants are reportedly the target of nearly half of spike-specific TCRs.

Sequencing used immunoSEQ multiplex PCR; TCRdb keeps in-frame clones, though not all of them. The sample shows approximately 110,000 clones, 80% to 95% of them seen only once. The clonotype comes from an adult in good health. Specimen: peripheral blood, collected on day 0 of AZD1222 vaccination. The chain uses TRBV19 and TRBJ2-3, with TRBD2 identical over 9 bases. For the CDR3, the DNA is TGTGCCAGTAGTATAACTGGCGGGAGGGGAGATACGCAGTATTTT. This codes for CASSITGGRGDTQYF.